This TCR beta chain was profiled in a study of blood T cell repertoires in COVID-19. As for the study in general: COVID-19 samples from acute and convalescent phases originated in the United States, Italy and Spain. From T cells, B-cell-depleted T cells, or PBMCs came the material, which was cDNA or gDNA.

Trimming cost V 10 bases and J 7 bases, with 25 bases left between them. Germline V gene sequence: CDR1 ENHRY, CDR2 SYGVKD. The CDR3 is 15 residues long. Libraries were prepared by immunoSEQ multiplex PCR; TCRdb keeps only in-frame clonotypes and omits some of them. This sample has 45,000 or so clones, with 86% found just once. The source of this sequence is a man aged 35 to 55 with active COVID-19. The chain employs TRBV10-3 and TRBJ1-2; D possibly corresponds to TRBD1 (6 bases). Sequenced material: peripheral blood. The CDR3, as DNA: TGTGCCACCGTTGGGGGCTTAGAACTTGTGCGTGGCTACACCTTC. Translated: CATVGGLELVRGYTF.